One and the same sample provided the 25 T cell receptor beta chains below, sequenced in a study of T cells after yellow fever vaccination. TCRdb reanalysed the 5' RACE reads using MiXCR and keeps one entry per CDR3 protein. The profile shows about 630,000 distinct CDR3 sequences, around 12% of them singletons. This specimen consisted of PBMCs, obtained on the day of the yellow fever booster vaccination. The receptor source for this set is a young man who received the YFV17D yellow fever vaccine.

This clonotype has only a few counts. The rearrangement links TRBV28 to TRBJ2-5, with TRBD1 matching 10 bases. The ends lost 5 bases at V and 4 bases at J; junction bases unmatched: 10. Looked up from germline, CDR1 is MDHEN and CDR2 is SYDVKM. The CDR3 contains 16 residues. CDR3 nucleotide sequence: TGTGCCAGCAGTCCATCTCGACAGGGGGCGGGAGAGACCCAGTACTTC. It specifies CASSPSRQGAGETQYF.

This clonotype was seen a few times. V is TRBV7-9 and J is TRBJ2-1, with D possibly TRBD2 on 6 matching bases. The CDR3 has 16 residues. Trimming removed 5 bases at V and 5 bases at J, with 19 bases between. Germline-derived CDR1 and CDR2 are SEHNR and FQNEAQ (reference sequence). The CDR3: CASSPQRDFQHNEQFF. DNA of the CDR3: TGTGCCAGCAGCCCCCAAAGGGACTTCCAGCACAATGAGCAGTTCTTC.

The chain employs TRBV7-3 and TRBJ2-3; 9 nucleotides agree with TRBD2. The V gene's germline CDR1 is SGHTA and CDR2 FQGTGA. The CDR3 has 14 residues. Losses at the gene ends were 5 bases for V and 4 bases for J; bases not matched to a gene: 4. The CDR3 coding sequence is TGTGCCAGCAGCCAAGCGGGAGGACCAGATACGCAGTATTTT. Its translation is CASSQAGGPDTQYF. The complete variable domain, with remaining parts taken from reference TRBV7-3 and TRBJ2-3, reads GAGVSQTPSNKVTEKGKYVELRCDPISGHTALYWYRQSLGQGPEFLIYFQGTGAADDSGLPNDRFFAVRPEGSVSTLKIQRTERGDSAVYLCASSQAGGPDTQYFGPGTRLTVL.

This clonotype was seen more than once but under ten times. The genes are TRBV20-1 and TRBJ2-3; possibly TRBD2 for D (5 bases). This CDR3 is 14 amino acids long. Germline V gene lookup returns CDR1 DFQATT and CDR2 SNEGSKA (reference sequence). Trimming stripped 4 bases from V and 5 bases from J, with 16 bases between. The CDR3: CSANEAVNQDTQYF. CDR3 DNA sequence: TGCAGTGCTAACGAAGCGGTAAACCAAGATACGCAGTATTTT.

This clonotype was picked up many times. The chain links TRBV15 to TRBJ2-1, with 14 bases matching TRBD2. The germline V gene encodes CDR1 LNHNV and CDR2 YYDKDF (reference sequence). The V gene end was trimmed by 5 bases and the J gene end by 7 bases; junction bases not matched to a gene: 7. This CDR3 is 16 amino acids long. CDR3 residues: CATSLGGTSGRNEQFF. The CDR3 nucleotides are TGTGCCACCAGCCTTGGGGGGACTAGCGGGAGAAATGAGCAGTTCTTC.

This clonotype was observed a handful of times. The V gene is TRBV7-2, the J gene TRBJ2-7; TRBD2 matches 7 bases. J was trimmed by 3 bases and V by 4 bases; bases with no gene match: 6. From germline, CDR1 is SGHTA and CDR2 FQGNSA. CDR3 size: 14 residues. The CDR3 DNA sequence: TGTGCCAGCAGCTGGGCCGGGAGGAGCTACGAGCAGTACTTC. This gives the protein CASSWAGRSYEQYF.

The rearrangement joins TRBV18 to TRBJ2-7, with D maybe TRBD2 (5 bases). The V end was cut by 2 bases, the J end by 6 bases, with 8 bases between. The CDR3 spans 12 residues. From germline, CDR1 is KGHSH and CDR2 LQKENI. CDR3 coding DNA: TGTGCCAGCTCACCAACCCGGGGCGAGCAGTACTTC. Amino acids: CASSPTRGEQYF.

In this sample, this clonotype turned up a few times. The V call is TRBV29-1, the J call TRBJ1-5, with unresolved D. V lost 7 bases to trimming and J lost 6 bases, with 13 bases between them. CDR1 is SQVTM, CDR2 ANQGSEA, per germline. The CDR3 spans 12 residues. The CDR3 sequence is CSGRSEGQPQHF. CDR3 bases: TGCAGCGGGAGGAGTGAGGGTCAGCCCCAGCATTTT.

This clonotype was recorded many times. The chain is built from TRBV29-1 and TRBJ1-5; D is ambiguous. The germline V gene encodes CDR1 SQVTM and CDR2 ANQGSEA. V was clipped by 5 bases and J by 0 bases, with 8 bases between them. CDR3 length equals 13 residues. CDR3 sequence: CSVLVDSNQPQHF. The CDR3 DNA reads as TGCAGCGTTTTAGTGGATAGCAATCAGCCCCAGCATTTT.

The chain joins TRBV19 to TRBJ2-7; no clear D gene. The ends were cut back, 8 bases at V and 4 bases at J, with 18 bases in the middle. Germline V gene lookup returns CDR1 LNHDA and CDR2 SQIVND (reference sequence). CDR3 length equals 14 residues. CDR3 in amino acids: CASARDTGAYEQYF. The CDR3, as DNA: TGTGCCAGTGCCCGAGACACCGGAGCATACGAGCAGTACTTC.

This clonotype has only a few counts. This sequence joins TRBV14 and TRBJ2-7; 10 bases agree with TRBD2. The germline CDR1 and CDR2 sequences are SGHDN and FVKESK. The ends lost 0 bases at V and 6 bases at J; junction bases unmatched: 20. The CDR3 runs to 20 residues. The CDR3 DNA reads TGTGCCAGCAGCCAAGATCTGGGGTGGGGGTCTAGCGGGAGACCTTTCGAGCAGTACTTC. It specifies CASSQDLGWGSSGRPFEQYF.

The V call is TRBV12-3 or TRBV12-4, the J call TRBJ2-2; a possible D gene is TRBD1 (5 bases). The CDR3 is 19 residues long. Trimming cost V 1 base and J 1 base, with 19 bases left between them. The CDR3 region is CASSLVVRGIERNTGELFF. The CDR3 DNA is TGTGCCAGCAGTTTAGTTGTAAGGGGAATAGAAAGGAACACCGGGGAGCTGTTTTTT.

Only a few counts were recorded for this clonotype. The chain uses TRBV13 and TRBJ2-1; D could derive from TRBD1 or TRBD2 (5 bases each). This CDR3 spans 14 amino acids. Per the germline V gene, CDR1 is PRHDT and CDR2 is FYEKMQ (reference sequence). Trimming removed 3 bases from V and 6 bases from J, with 12 bases in between. CDR3 region: CASSLGLAFNEQFF. Here the CDR3 DNA reads TGTGCCAGCAGCTTGGGGCTAGCATTCAATGAGCAGTTCTTC.

The V gene is TRBV9, the J gene TRBJ2-2, with D tentatively TRBD1 or TRBD2 (5 bases each). V lost 0 bases to trimming and J lost 2 bases, with 8 bases between them. The CDR3 length is 15 residues. Germline assignment: CDR1 SGDLS and CDR2 YYNGEE. CDR3 DNA: TGTGCCAGCAGCGTAGCAGGGAGTAACACCGGGGAGCTGTTTTTT. Protein: CASSVAGSNTGELFF.

This clonotype was detected only a few times. The genes are TRBV5-1 and TRBJ2-1, with D possibly called TRBD1 or TRBD2 (5 bases each). CDR3 size: 12 residues. Trimming pared 7 bases from V and 8 bases from J, leaving 13 bases between. CDR1 is SGHRS, CDR2 YFSETQ, per germline. CDR3 loop: CASLGVRDEQFF. The DNA of the CDR3 is TGCGCCAGCTTGGGGGTACGGGATGAGCAGTTCTTC.

CDR3 coding DNA: TGCGCCAGCAGCCAGCGGGCTGGGGGCGGGAATGAGCAGTTCTTC. Translation: CASSQRAGGGNEQFF. The chain uses TRBV4-3 and TRBJ2-1, with a tentative D call TRBD1 (6 bases). Trimming pared 3 bases from V and 7 bases from J, leaving 16 bases between. Germline CDR1 is LGHNA and CDR2 is YSLEER. CDR3 length: 15 amino acids.

This clonotype was detected only a few times. This chain joins TRBV7-2 and TRBJ2-1; 8 nucleotides match TRBD2. Germline CDR1 is SGHTA and CDR2 is FQGNSA. CDR3 length: 15 residues. V was pared by 1 base and J by 6 bases, with 5 bases of the junction left unmatched. The CDR3 protein is CASSLVAGYVNEQFF. The CDR3, as DNA: TGTGCCAGCAGCTTAGTAGCGGGATACGTCAATGAGCAGTTCTTC.

This clonotype has only a few counts. With a much larger clone just one base away, this may be a read error. This chain links TRBV7-8 with TRBJ2-1; TRBD2 matches at 8 bases. The V gene end was trimmed by 0 bases and the J gene end by 4 bases; junction bases not matched to a gene: 2. Germline loops: CDR1 SGHVS, CDR2 FQNEAQ. The CDR3 extends over 15 amino acids. In nucleotides, the CDR3 is TGTGCCAGCAGCTTAGCACTAGCGGTATACAATGAGCAGTTCTTC. Translated: CASSLALAVYNEQFF.

This clonotype was detected a few times. The chain links TRBV28 to TRBJ2-5; D perhaps matches TRBD1 (6 bases). V was shortened by 7 bases and J by 4 bases, with 13 bases between the two germline ends. The CDR3 has 13 amino acids. The germline gives CDR1 MDHEN, CDR2 SYDVKM. CDR3 residues: CASNGQLRETQYF. CDR3 bases: TGTGCCAGCAACGGACAGTTACGAGAGACCCAGTACTTC.

The chain uses TRBV14 and TRBJ2-1; D unclear. This CDR3 is built from 13 residues. Germline V lookup: CDR1 SGHDN, CDR2 FVKESK. Between the trimmed V and J ends, which lost 1 base and 2 bases, there was a span of 3 bases. The CDR3 DNA follows: TGTGCCAGCAGCCAAGGGGCCTACAATGAGCAGTTCTTC. Encoded protein: CASSQGAYNEQFF.

The chain is built from TRBV18 and TRBJ1-2; tentatively, D is TRBD1 (6 bases). The germline gives CDR1 KGHSH, CDR2 LQKENI. Trimming shortened V by 3 bases and J by 7 bases, and 24 bases separated the two germline ends. The CDR3 totals 17 residues. The CDR3 loop is CASSPPPQGTINRGYTF. The CDR3 DNA sequence: TGTGCCAGCTCACCCCCCCCACAGGGTACAATAAATCGTGGCTACACCTTC.

The chain has TRBV20-1 and TRBJ1-5, with TRBD1 as a possible D gene (5 bases). Trimming left V 5 bases short and J 5 bases short, with 16 bases between. The CDR3 is 14 amino acids. Germline CDR1 is DFQATT and CDR2 is SNEGSKA (reference sequence). The CDR3 nucleotides are TGCAGTGCTCCAGCAGGGACCTGGGATCAGCCCCAGCATTTT. Protein product: CSAPAGTWDQPQHF.

The chain employs TRBV9 and TRBJ2-2; 11 nucleotides line up with TRBD2. CDR1 and CDR2 (germline): SGDLS, YYNGEE. V lost 3 bases and J lost 3; bases outside the gene matches: 7. The length of the CDR3 is 17 residues. In nucleotides, the CDR3 is TGTGCCAGCAGCGCCCAGGGACTAGCGGTTTACACCGGGGAGCTGTTTTTT. Its protein is CASSAQGLAVYTGELFF.

This clonotype was picked up a small number of times. The V call is TRBV12-3 or TRBV12-4, the J call TRBJ1-3; TRBD1 aligns across 7 bases. Trimming at V came to 5 bases and at J to 0 bases, leaving 1 base not matched to a gene. This CDR3 spans 14 amino acids. The CDR3 nucleotides read TGTGCCAGCAGTGGGACAGACTCTGGAAACACCATATATTTT. It specifies CASSGTDSGNTIYF.

A few counts support this clonotype. The chain employs TRBV5-1 and TRBJ1-1; 7 nucleotides align to TRBD1. J was trimmed by 0 bases and V by 4 bases; bases with no gene match: 15. Looked up from germline, CDR1 is SGHRS and CDR2 is YFSETQ. This CDR3 is 18 amino acids long. The CDR3 is CASSRRPGQTDMNTEAFF. CDR3 sequence (DNA): TGCGCCAGCAGCAGAAGGCCGGGACAGACAGATATGAACACTGAAGCTTTCTTT.